The clone carrying this T cell receptor beta chain occurred many times. Its specificity is not known. The sample belongs to a study of CD8+CD57+ T cells in acquired aplastic anemia. Study as a whole: Sorted CD4+ and CD8+ cell DNA averaged around 3.3 ug. Study-level findings and limits: The CD8+ Simpson's diversity of patients and controls was not significantly different.

Profiling of TCR beta VDJ combinations and CDR3 sequences used genomic DNA as template. A single record per CDR3 protein comes from TCRdb applying MiXCR to the reads. Of some 150,000 distinct CDR3 sequences listed, approximately 41% were seen once; the top ten hold more than 7%. V was cut by 6 bases and J by 2 bases, with 17 bases left in between. Germline values: CDR1 SGHDN, CDR2 FVKESK. This CDR3 spans 16 amino acids. Sequenced material: sorted CD4+, CD8+, or CD8+CD57+ T cells (not recorded which) from PBMCs. The chain has TRBV14 and TRBJ1-3; tentatively, D is TRBD1 (5 bases). This sequence was found in a human donor in good health, serving as a control. The DNA of the CDR3 is TGTGCCAGCAGTCACGGGACCCCAGACACTGGAAACACCATATATTTT. As protein: CASSHGTPDTGNTIYF. The full variable domain, completed using reference TRBV14 and TRBJ1-3, is EAGVTQFPSHSVIEKGQTVTLRCDPISGHDNLYWYRRVMGKEIKFLLHFVKESKQDESGMPNNRFLAERTGGTYSTLKVQPAELEDSGVYFCASSHGTPDTGNTIYFGEGSWLTVV.